The 5 T cell receptor beta chains presented below share a single source sample, sequenced in a study of tumor-infiltrating lymphocytes in primary liver carcinoma (dated by TCRdb to 2017 to 2019). Data came from an Illumina HiSeq 2500. Using a constant-region primer and ProtoScript II reverse transcriptase, TCRbeta-specific cDNA was reverse-transcribed from about 0.45 ug total RNA. Three nested multiplex PCR rounds, following a slightly modified ARM-PCR procedure, were used to build the TCRbeta libraries. The first two PCR rounds used multiplex TRBV1-TRBV30 forward primers with a Cbeta reverse primer, each for around 10 cycles. TCRdb reworked the public reads: Q25 trimming with fastp, MiXCR clone assembly, productive beta chains retained. Duplicate CDR3 protein sequences are folded into a single record with the most common DNA and genes. In all, the sample holds over 35,000 distinct CDR3 sequences, and about three quarters of those were seen once. The leading ten clones occupy 15% to 20% of the sample.

Without any cell sorting, total RNA and DNA were co-extracted from roughly 20-30 mg of bulk tissue using the AllPrep DNA/RNA mini kit. The material sequenced was liver tumor tissue from sampling region 2. In the paper's terms, the cell subset or site label means: tumor region T2, inferior pole. These receptors were collected from a man between 35 and 55 years old with primary liver carcinoma and hepatitis B virus infection.

This clonotype was counted between two and nine times. The chain combines TRBV18 with TRBJ2-2, with TRBD1 matching 8 bases. There are 15 residues in the CDR3. The germline CDR1 and CDR2 sequences are KGHSH and LQKENI. V lost 5 bases, J lost 5 bases, and 7 bases stayed unmatched. CDR3 residues: CASSKGQGRTGELFF. The DNA of the CDR3 is TGTGCCAGCTCAAAAGGACAGGGTCGGACCGGGGAGCTGTTTTTT.

This clonotype was detected ten times or more. This sequence joins TRBV28 and TRBJ1-5, with a possible D match to TRBD1 (6 bases). CDR3 length: 12 amino acids. Trimming removed 7 bases at V and 9 bases at J, with 13 bases between. The V gene's germline CDR1 is MDHEN and CDR2 SYDVKM. The CDR3 here is CASTAPRGPQHF. The DNA of the CDR3 is TGTGCCAGCACAGCTCCCAGGGGGCCCCAGCATTTT.

Within the sample, this clonotype is medium-sized. The chain links TRBV29-1 to TRBJ2-1; 8 positions agree with TRBD1. The V segment lost 8 bases and the J segment 9 bases; nucleotides outside the gene matches: 9. The CDR3 sequence is 12 residues long. Germline V lookup: CDR1 SQVTM, CDR2 ANQGSEA. The CDR3 here is CSSEQGVGEQFF. The CDR3 bases are TGCAGCTCAGAACAGGGGGTGGGTGAGCAGTTCTTC.

On this clonotype: The CDR3 does not end in the conserved phenylalanine or tryptophan, so this is likely a read error. J is TRBJ1-4 and V is TRBV5-5; TRBD1 is a possible D gene (6 bases). This CDR3 is built from 15 residues. Germline loops: CDR1 SGHKS, CDR2 YYEKEE (reference sequence). Trimming shortened V by 4 bases and J by 6 bases, and 16 bases separated the two germline ends. The CDR3 DNA reads as TGTGCCAGCAGCACCGACGGGACATGGGATGAAAAACTGTTTCTT. Protein product: CASSTDGTWDEKLFL.

In its sample, this clonotype was seen once. The chain is built from TRBV21-1 and TRBJ2-5. TRBV21-1 has pseudogene status. The CDR3 consists of 14 residues. This CDR3 is CASSKVVQTVTQYF. As DNA, the CDR3 is TGTGCCAGCAGCAAAGTCGTCCAGACTGTGACTCAGTACTTC.